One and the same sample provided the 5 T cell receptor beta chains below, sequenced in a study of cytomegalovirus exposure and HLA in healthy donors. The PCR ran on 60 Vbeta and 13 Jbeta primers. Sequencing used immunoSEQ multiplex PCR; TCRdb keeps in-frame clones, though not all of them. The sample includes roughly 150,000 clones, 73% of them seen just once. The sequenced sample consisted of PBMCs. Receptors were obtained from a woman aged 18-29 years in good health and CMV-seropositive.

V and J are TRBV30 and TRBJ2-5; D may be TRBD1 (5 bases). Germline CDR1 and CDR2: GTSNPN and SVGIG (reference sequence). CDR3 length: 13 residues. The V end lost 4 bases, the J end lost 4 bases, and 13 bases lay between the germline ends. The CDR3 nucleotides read TGTGCCTGGACTTTTCAGGACATAGAGACCCAGTACTTC. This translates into CAWTFQDIETQYF.

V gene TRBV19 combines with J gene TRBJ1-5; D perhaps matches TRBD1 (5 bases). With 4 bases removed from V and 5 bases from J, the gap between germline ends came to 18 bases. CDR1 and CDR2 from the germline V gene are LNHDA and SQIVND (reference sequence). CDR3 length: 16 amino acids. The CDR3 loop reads CASSTLGGGFYQPQHF. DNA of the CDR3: TGTGCCAGTAGTACTTTGGGCGGGGGATTCTATCAGCCCCAGCATTTT.

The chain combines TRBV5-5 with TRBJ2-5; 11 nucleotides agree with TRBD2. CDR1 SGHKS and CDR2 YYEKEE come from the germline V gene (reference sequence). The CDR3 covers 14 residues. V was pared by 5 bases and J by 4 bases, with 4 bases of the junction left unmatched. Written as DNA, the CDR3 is TGTGCCAGCAGACTTACTAGCGGGGGAGAGACCCAGTACTTC. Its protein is CASRLTSGGETQYF.

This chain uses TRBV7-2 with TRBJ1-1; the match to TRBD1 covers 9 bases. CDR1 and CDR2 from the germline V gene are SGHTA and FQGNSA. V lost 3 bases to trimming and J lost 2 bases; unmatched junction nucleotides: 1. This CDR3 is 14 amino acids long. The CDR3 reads CASSFTGGNTEAFF. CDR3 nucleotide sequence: TGTGCCAGCAGCTTTACAGGGGGCAACACTGAAGCTTTCTTT.

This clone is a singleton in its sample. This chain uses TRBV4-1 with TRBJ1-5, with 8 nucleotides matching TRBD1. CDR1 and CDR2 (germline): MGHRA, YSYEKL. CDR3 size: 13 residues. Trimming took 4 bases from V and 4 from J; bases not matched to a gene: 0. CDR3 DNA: TGCGCCAGCAGCCGGACAGGGAATCAGCCCCAGCATTTT. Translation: CASSRTGNQPQHF.